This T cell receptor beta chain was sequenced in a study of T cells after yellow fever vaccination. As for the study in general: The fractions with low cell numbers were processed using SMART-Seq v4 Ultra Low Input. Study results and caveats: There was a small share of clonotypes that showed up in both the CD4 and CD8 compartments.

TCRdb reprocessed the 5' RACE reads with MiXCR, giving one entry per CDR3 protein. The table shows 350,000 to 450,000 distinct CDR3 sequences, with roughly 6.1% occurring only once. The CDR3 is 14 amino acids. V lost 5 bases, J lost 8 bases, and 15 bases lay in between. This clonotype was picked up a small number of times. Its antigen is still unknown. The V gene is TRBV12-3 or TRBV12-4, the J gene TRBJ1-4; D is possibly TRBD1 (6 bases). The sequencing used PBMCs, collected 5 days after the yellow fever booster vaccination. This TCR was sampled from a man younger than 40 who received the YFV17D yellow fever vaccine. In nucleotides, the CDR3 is TGTGCCAGCAGTGACACAGGGAATTGGGAAAAACTGTTTTTT. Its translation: CASSDTGNWEKLFF.